Shown below are 2 T cell receptor beta chains from a single sample sequenced in a study of shared clonotypes between healthy human individuals (dated by TCRdb to 2018 to 2020). Receptor amplification or capture employed the immunoSEQ multiplex PCR assay. Not all clones reach the TCRdb copy of this immuneACCESS table, which keeps in-frame sequences only. Checked studies attribute under half of the gap to unresolved V genes and leave the rest unexplained. This sample gives more than 2 million clones in total; roughly 95% of them show up just once. The ten biggest clones cover about 1.7% of the sample. For the CD8 naive samples, CD45RO-negative cells were positively selected for CCR7, yielding a CD45RA+CCR7+ population from which TemRA cells were excluded. Material: naive CD8+ T cells from PBMCs. According to the study, the label for this sample's cell subset or site signals: CD45RA+CCR7+. The receptors stem from a man between 18 and 29 years old in good health. Some clones in this sample may be carry-over from other donors' samples.

CDR3 DNA: TGTGCCAGCAGTTCTCCCCGGGGGATTCGGGCCAACGTCCTGACTTTC. It codes for CASSSPRGIRANVLTF. V gene TRBV27 combines with J gene TRBJ2-6, with D perhaps TRBD2 (6 bases). CDR3 length: 16 amino acids. V lost 4 bases, J lost 5 bases, and 15 bases lay in between. CDR1 is MNHEY, CDR2 SMNVEV, per germline (reference sequence).

Comment on this clone: Other DNA sequences within the sample encode an identical CDR3. The CDR3 bases are TGTGCCAGCAGCACGGGACAGAACACTGAAGCTTTCTTT. Its protein product is CASSTGQNTEAFF. The genes are TRBV9 and TRBJ1-1; the D gene is possibly TRBD1 (6 bases). V was trimmed by 4 bases and J by 1 base, leaving 8 bases between them. This CDR3 is 13 amino acids long. Germline values: CDR1 SGDLS, CDR2 YYNGEE.